Given below is one TCR beta chain in context. The data originate from a study of blood T cell repertoires in COVID-19. About the study: The United States, Italy and Spain supplied acute and convalescent COVID-19 samples. Nucleic acid was either cDNA or gDNA, and it came from T cells, B-cell-depleted T cells, or PBMCs.

Study processing details: Amplification with reference gene primers provided the estimates of nucleated cell counts. The protocol was immunoSEQ multiplex PCR, while the TCRdb copy is restricted to in-frame clones and leaves out a portion. V and J calls and clone size are given by that table; D and trimming were obtained from the DNA. Among about 87,000 clones listed, 60% to 80% were seen once. The CDR3 extends over 11 amino acids. CDR1 MDHEN and CDR2 SYDVKM come from the germline V gene. The V and J ends lost 5 bases and 6 bases respectively, with 7 bases between them. Sequenced sample: peripheral blood. The receptor's source is a woman in her fifties or sixties with acute or convalescent COVID-19. The genes are TRBV28 and TRBJ1-1, with TRBD1 as a possible D gene (5 bases). The CDR3 DNA follows: TGTGCCAGCAGTGGGGGGGCTGAAGCTTTCTTT. Encoded protein: CASSGGAEAFF.